This is a list of T cell receptor beta chains from one sample in a study of breast tumors, draining lymph nodes, adjacent tissues. TCRdb re-analysed the multiplex PCR reads in MiXCR, keeping a single row per CDR3 protein. The data contain over 250,000 distinct CDR3 sequences, over 30% of them singletons. The sample consisted of axillary lymph node tissue. The source of these receptors is a female donor with breast cancer. Some clones in this sample may be carry-over from other donors' samples. Each CDR3 is given with its conserved first and last residue. The D gene is left open where the match is weak. Size values are once, few and many counts, or a class for expanded clones, and some rows have none.

v_call	j_call	d_call	clone_size	cdr3_nt	cdr3_aa
TRBV3-1	TRBJ2-5	TRBD2	.	TGTGCCAGCAGCCAAGAAAAAGTCGGGAGGCCCAAGGAGACCCGGTACTTC	CASSQEKVGRPKETRYF
TRBV9	TRBJ2-1	.	many	TGTGCCAGCAGCGCCACCCTCCTCTTAAGCTCCTACAATGAGCAGTTCTTC	CASSATLLLSSYNEQFF
TRBV9	TRBJ1-4	TRBD1	.	TGTGCCAGCAGCGCCGGGACAGGGGTCAGGGAGGAAAAACTGTTTTTT	CASSAGTGVREEKLFF
TRBV4-2	TRBJ2-7	TRBD2	many	TGTGCCAGCAGCCGGAACGGACTAGCGGGAGGCTACGAGCAGTACTTC	CASSRNGLAGGYEQYF
TRBV14	TRBJ1-1	.	.	TGTGCCAGCAGTACCTTAGGGGCCGGATACACTGAAGCTTTCTTT	CASSTLGAGYTEAFF
TRBV7-6	TRBJ2-1	TRBD1	.	TGTGCCAGCAGGAGTCCGGGACAGGGACACTTCTCCTACAATGAGCAGTTCTTC	CASRSPGQGHFSYNEQFF
TRBV10-3	TRBJ1-1	.	few	TGTGCCATCAGTGAGAGGGGGTTAGTGAACACTGAAGCTTTCTTT	CAISERGLVNTEAFF
TRBV20-1	TRBJ2-2	TRBD2	.	TGCAGTGCTAGAGATCCGCGGATTAGCGGGAGGTCGAACACCGGGGAGCTGTTTTTT	CSARDPRISGRSNTGELFF
TRBV24-1	TRBJ2-2	TRBD1	many	TGTGCCACCAGTGACCCGGACAGGGCAGGAGGGTACACCGGGGAGCTGTTTTTT	CATSDPDRAGGYTGELFF
TRBV6-6	TRBJ2-5	.	many	TGTGCCAGCAGTTCCTACGTTAGGGGAGAGACCCAGTACTTC	CASSSYVRGETQYF
TRBV7-6	TRBJ2-1	.	.	TGTGCCAGCATGCCACCCGGGCCTGTCTACAATGAGCAGTTCTTC	CASMPPGPVYNEQFF
TRBV25-1	TRBJ1-2	.	.	TGTGCCAGCAGTGGTCAGGGAATTCACTGCACCTTC	CASSGQGIHCTF
TRBV19	TRBJ1-1	.	.	TGTGCCAGTAGTATCTCGTTAGCCAACACTGAAGCTTTCTTT	CASSISLANTEAFF
TRBV10-2	TRBJ1-2	.	.	TGCGCCAGAAGGGACCCGGGACGTAGGAACTATGGCTACACCTTC	CARRDPGRRNYGYTF
TRBV11-3	TRBJ2-7	.	many	TGTGCCAGCAGCTTAGTCAGGAGCTCCTACGAGCAGTACTTC	CASSLVRSSYEQYF
TRBV2	TRBJ2-7	.	many	TGTGCCAGCAGTGAAATTGGGACCTACGAGCAGTACTTC	CASSEIGTYEQYF
TRBV25-1	TRBJ1-6	.	.	TGTGCCAGCAGTTATAGAAGCTCCTATAGTTCACCCCTCCACTTT	CASSYRSSYSSPLHF
TRBV5-1	TRBJ2-1	.	many	TGCGCCAGCAGCTTGGAAGGGTCCCCTTCCAATGAGCAGTTCTTC	CASSLEGSPSNEQFF
TRBV6-1	TRBJ2-6	TRBD1	.	TGTGCCAGCAGAACTCTACCCGGGACAGTTCTGTCTGGGGCCAACGTCCTGACTTTC	CASRTLPGTVLSGANVLTF
TRBV6-5	TRBJ1-2	.	few	TGTGCCAGCGCCAGGGCGGGGGGGGGATTGTACTATGGCTACACCTTC	CASARAGGGLYYGYTF
TRBV7-8	TRBJ2-1	TRBD2	many	TGTGCCAGCAGCTTAGGTAGGGCTAGCGGGTCCTACAATGAGCAGTTCTTC	CASSLGRASGSYNEQFF
TRBV15	TRBJ1-5	.	many	TGTGCCACCAGCAGAGATATGGGGGGCAATCAGCCCCAGCATTTT	CATSRDMGGNQPQHF
TRBV28	TRBJ2-2	.	.	TGTGCCAGCAGTTCGTCCGACTATACCGGGGAGCTGTTTTTT	CASSSSDYTGELFF
TRBV7-3	TRBJ2-2	TRBD1	many	TGTGCCAGCAGGGGGACAGGGGGCTTCCCCGGGGAGCTGTTTTTT	CASRGTGGFPGELFF
TRBV7-8	TRBJ2-3	TRBD2	many	TGTGCCAGCAGCTTAATGGTAGCGGGAGGCGGTGATACGCAGTATTTT	CASSLMVAGGGDTQYF
TRBV9	TRBJ1-2	.	many	TGTGCCAGCAGGGCAGGGGATAGGTATGGCTACACCTTC	CASRAGDRYGYTF
TRBV11-3	TRBJ2-2	TRBD2	.	TGTGCCAGCAGCTTAACTAGCGGGAGAATTACCGGGGAGCTGTTTTTT	CASSLTSGRITGELFF
TRBV7-3	TRBJ1-5	TRBD1	many	TGTGCCAGCAGCTCATGGACAGGGGCCCATCAGCCCCAGCATTTT	CASSSWTGAHQPQHF
TRBV18	TRBJ2-2	.	.	TGTGCCAGCTCAAATTTAGGCGGGGATGCTACCGGGGAGCTGTTTTTT	CASSNLGGDATGELFF
TRBV6-1	TRBJ1-2	TRBD1	many	TGTGCCAGCATTAAAACAGGGGCACGGAACTATGGCTACACCTTC	CASIKTGARNYGYTF
TRBV18	TRBJ1-4	.	few	TGTGCCAGCTCACCAATTAGAGGTGAAAAACTGTTTTTT	CASSPIRGEKLFF
TRBV7-9	TRBJ2-5	.	many	TGTGCCAGCAGCTTAGGTGGGGGAGACCAAGAGACCCAGTACTTC	CASSLGGGDQETQYF
TRBV10-2	TRBJ1-1	.	.	TGCGCCAGCAGTGAATCCAGGGCAAACACTGAAGCTTTCTTT	CASSESRANTEAFF
TRBV7-9	TRBJ1-4	TRBD1	.	TGTGCCAGCAGCCACCGGGACAGGGTTGAAAAACTGTTTTTT	CASSHRDRVEKLFF